This T cell receptor beta chain appears in the sequencing data of a study of shared clonotypes between healthy human individuals (dated by TCRdb to the early 2020s). About the investigation overall: The cohort comprised a couple of women and a few men aged 18 to 49 years. For each donor, three plates each were used for CD4 naive and CD4 memory, two plates were used for CD8 naive, and one plate was used for CD8 memory. To estimate repertoire size and how much clonotype sharing occurs between individuals, the study deeply sequenced the blood TCR repertoires of roughly 5 healthy adults. Different laboratories and diverse techniques were used to prepare libraries and sequence TCR repertoires, to increase sequencing depth and limit assay-specific biases. Leukapheresis yielded between about 0.9 and 9.5 billion PBMCs per donor.

Between the V and J ends, shortened by 5 bases and 8 bases respectively, the junction contains 7 bases. From cysteine to phenylalanine, the CDR3 is 11 amino acids long. Here the CDR3 DNA is all that survives: 33 bases in frame from base 1. The germline V gene provides CDR1 KGHSH and CDR2 LQKENI. Note on this clone: Its antigen remains undetermined. No base-level quality is on record; no much larger clone is a single base apart.

TCR CDR3 regions were amplified from genomic DNA by multiplex PCR using the deep immunoSEQ assay. Extracted genomic DNA from each cell subset was spread evenly across all wells of several immunoSEQ 96-well plates, with each plate serving as a replicate. Each replicate PCR for sorted subsets received approximately 200 ng genomic DNA, equal to around 32,000 T cell genomes. Purified libraries were quantified with a Qubit 3.0 fluorometer, sized on a Bioanalyzer 2100, and re-quantified with the KAPA Library Quantification kit. Each immunoSEQ 96-well plate was sequenced on its own single-read 150-cycle Illumina NextSeq 550 flow cell. In the original analysis: Because the immunoSEQ output included only junctional sequences and no quality scores, the filtering could not be the same as the filtering used for full-length reads. Sequences were annotated with PyIR, a Python wrapper for IgBLAST v1.9, and V/J genes and CDR3 were assigned using IMGT germline references. Any read was removed if the V/J assignment was weak (E-value above 1e-6), the CDR3 was missing, or the read contained stop codons, out-of-frame junctions, or ambiguous translated residues. V3J clonotypes were defined by identical inferred V gene, J gene, and CDR3 amino acid sequence. Percentage overlap between repertoires was computed as shared unique clonotypes divided by the size of the smaller repertoire. Three approaches were used to assess repertoire richness: RTK rarefaction, the Chao1 estimator, and Recon v2.1 estimates of unobserved clonotypes. Generation probabilities for all TCRbeta clonotypes obtained by the gDNA method from a handful of donors were computed using OLGA. The source is immuneACCESS, and TCRdb retained only in-frame sequences with V and J called. Part of the clones is not carried over; for the studies checked, unresolved V genes explain less than half of this, and the remainder is unexplained. The V and J calls and clone size are taken from that table; D and trimming were inferred from the DNA. The sample data list fewer than 2.5 million clones, and roughly 93% of these were observed just once. The ten largest clones add up to 0.35% to 0.45% of the sample.

The donors were healthy, HIV-negative adults with no recently reported acute infections or vaccinations. Every donor was a Caucasian adult living in Nashville, Tennessee, USA. CD4+ T cells were enriched by magnetic negative selection, after which naive cells were positively selected on CD45RA and the negative fraction was taken as the memory subset. Blood was collected by leukapheresis, and PBMCs were isolated by Ficoll-Histopaque density gradient centrifugation and then cryopreserved in liquid nitrogen vapor phase. Analytical flow cytometry was used to check the purity and quantity of every magnetically sorted T cell population. From each sorted fraction, genomic DNA was isolated and quantified by UV absorbance on a Nanodrop 2000c. Here is what the overall study found, with its caveats: Incomplete sequencing was indicated by rarefaction of sorted-subset datasets, despite the large sequencing depth. Compared with non-shared clonotypes, clonotypes shared by all four sorted-subset donors had higher generation probabilities. Sampling was restricted to blood, and TCR repertoires in tissue are likely to differ from TCR repertoires in blood. Pairwise subsampling indicated that sequencing depth was expected to affect the degree of clonotype sharing among donors. Larger estimated clonotype richness was generally found for naive subsets than for memory subsets. The genetic and exposure-history diversity represented was limited by the small number of donors. Across several donors, about 4.5% of naive CD4, 3% to 3.5% of naive CD8, approximately 2.5% of memory CD4, and approximately 0.4% of memory CD8 clonotypes were shared.

The sequencing input was naive CD4+ T cells from PBMCs. The cell subset or site label on this specimen signifies: CD45RA+ positively selected. Recombination joined TRBV18 with TRBJ1-5; confidence is insufficient to name the D gene. This clonotype was obtained from a man aged 18-30 years in good health. Some clones in this sample may be carry-over from other donors' samples. CDR3 loop: CASSDGEPQHF. The bases read TGTGCCAGCTCAGATGGGGAGCCCCAGCATTTT.